These 19 T cell receptor beta chains came from one sample sequenced in a study of OX40 agonist ivuxolimab in advanced cancers. TCRdb's table, derived via immunoSEQ multiplex PCR, lists solely in-frame clones and lacks some. This sample has approximately 60,000 clones; roughly 90% occur once, and the top ten carry 0.62%. The material sequenced was CD4+ or CD8+ T cells sorted from blood, taken in a trial of the OX40 agonist ivuxolimab. All receptors derive from an adult with an advanced solid tumor such as melanoma, head and neck, liver or kidney cancer.

V gene TRBV19 combines with J gene TRBJ1-4; TRBD1 might be the D (5 bases). Trimming cost V 4 bases and J 4 bases, with 7 bases left between them. Germline loops: CDR1 LNHDA, CDR2 SQIVND (reference sequence). This CDR3 is built from 13 residues. This CDR3 is CASSTQGNEKLFF. CDR3 coding DNA: TGTGCCAGTAGTACTCAGGGTAATGAAAAACTGTTTTTT. Combining the CDR3 with reference TRBV19 and TRBJ1-4 gives the whole variable domain DGGITQSPKYLFRKEGQNVTLSCEQNLNHDAMYWYRQDPGQGLRLIYYSQIVNDFQKGDIAEGYSVSREKKESFPLTVTSAQKNPTAFYLCASSTQGNEKLFFGSGTQLSVL.

This clone was detected a few times. The V and J genes are TRBV6-1 and TRBJ2-4, with D tentatively TRBD2 (5 bases). The V end was cut by 4 bases, the J end by 6 bases, with 10 bases between. The CDR3 is 13 amino acids. CDR1 and CDR2 from the germline V gene are MNHNS and SASEGT. This chain's CDR3 is CASSAVGVNIQYF. In DNA form, the CDR3 reads TGTGCCAGCAGTGCGGTGGGAGTAAACATTCAGTACTTC.

This clone was observed once. The chain has TRBV29-1 and TRBJ2-7; D is possibly TRBD1 (5 bases). V lost 4 bases to trimming and J lost 10 bases, with 17 bases between them. The length of the CDR3 is 12 residues. Germline values: CDR1 SQVTM, CDR2 ANQGSEA. CDR3 residues: CSVVDSPKTQYF. The CDR3 DNA follows: TGCAGCGTTGTTGACAGCCCTAAAACCCAGTACTTC.

The chain carries TRBV6-5 and TRBJ1-2; 11 bases agree with TRBD1. Trimming at V came to 5 bases and at J to 6 bases, leaving 5 bases not matched to a gene. CDR1 is MNHEY, CDR2 SVGAGI, per germline. The CDR3 contains 14 residues. The DNA for the CDR3 is TGTGCCAGCAGTGAATGGGGACAGGGGGATGGCTACACCTTC. It specifies CASSEWGQGDGYTF.

This chain links TRBV5-4 with TRBJ2-1; 8 bases are shared with TRBD2. CDR3 length: 15 residues. V lost 5 bases to trimming and J lost 8 bases; unmatched junction nucleotides: 12. CDR1 SGHNT and CDR2 YYREEE come from the germline V gene (reference sequence). Here the CDR3 DNA reads TGTGCCAGCAGTGACCCCGGGACTAGTCTCCATGAGCAGTTCTTC. This gives the protein CASSDPGTSLHEQFF.

V is TRBV5-3 and J is TRBJ2-3, with D possibly TRBD2 on 6 matching bases. TRBV5-3 is an open reading frame whose function is uncertain. Trimming pared 4 bases from V and 1 base from J, leaving 19 bases between. This CDR3 has 17 amino acids. The CDR3 loop reads CARSLKVLAFRTDTQYF. The CDR3, as DNA: TGTGCCAGAAGCCTAAAAGTCCTAGCGTTCCGCACAGATACGCAGTATTTT.

This clone has just one count. V usage is TRBV5-5 and J usage is TRBJ2-5; TRBD2 matches 13 bases. V lost 1 base, J lost 5 bases, and 8 bases stayed unmatched. The CDR3 loop spans 17 amino acids. The germline V gene has CDR1 SGHKS and CDR2 YYEKEE (reference sequence). The CDR3 DNA follows: TGTGCCAGCAGCTTGCAGCCGACTAGCGGGGGGCGGGAGACCCAGTACTTC. Amino acid sequence: CASSLQPTSGGRETQYF.

CDR3: CASQRGGNYGYTF. The DNA for the CDR3 is TGTGCCAGCCAGCGAGGTGGTAACTATGGCTACACCTTC. The rearrangement links TRBV6-5 to TRBJ1-2, with no clear D. The CDR3 is made up of 13 amino acids. Germline V CDR1 and CDR2: MNHEY, SVGAGI. Trimming stripped 8 bases from V and 1 base from J, with 11 bases between.

The chain carries TRBV11-2 and TRBJ1-1; D uncertain. The CDR3 contains 13 residues. CDR1 and CDR2 (germline): SGHAT, FQNNGV. Trimming cost V 3 bases and J 1 base, with 6 bases left between them. CDR3 DNA sequence: TGTGCCAGCAGCTTCTTAGAGAACACTGAAGCTTTCTTT. Translating gives CASSFLENTEAFF.

This chain uses TRBV7-5 with TRBJ1-3; the table assigns TRBD1, which was not confirmed against the DNA. TRBV7-5 is assigned pseudogene status. This CDR3 region has 13 residues. DNA of the CDR3: TGTGCCAGCTCTATACAGGGCGGAAACACCATATATTTT. Its protein is CASSIQGGNTIYF.

The chain recombines TRBV30 with TRBJ2-5; D not resolved. Trimming removed 5 bases from V and 1 base from J, with 2 bases in between. In germline, CDR1 is GTSNPN, CDR2 SVGIG (reference sequence). There are 10 residues in the CDR3. Written as DNA, the CDR3 is TGTGCCTGGGGCCAAGAGACCCAGTACTTC. It yields the protein CAWGQETQYF. The full variable domain, rest sourced from reference TRBV30 and TRBJ2-5, is SQTIHQWPATLVQPVGSPLSLECTVEGTSNPNLYWYRQAAGRGLQLLFYSVGIGQISSEVPQNLSASRPQDRQFILSSKKLLLSDSGFYLCAWGQETQYFGPGTRLLVL.

The rearrangement joins TRBV19 to TRBJ2-5; D unresolved. V was pared by 3 bases and J by 4 bases, with 15 bases between. Germline loops: CDR1 LNHDA, CDR2 SQIVND (reference sequence). The CDR3 is 15 amino acids. The CDR3: CASSIYPGLGETQYF. The CDR3 nucleotides read TGTGCCAGTAGTATCTACCCAGGATTGGGAGAGACCCAGTACTTC.

DNA for the CDR3: TGTGCCAGCAGCACACGTCCGGGACAAATATCAGATACGCAGTATTTT. It yields the protein CASSTRPGQISDTQYF. The chain employs TRBV5-6 and TRBJ2-3; a possible D gene is TRBD1 (6 bases). CDR3 size: 16 residues. Trimming removed 4 bases from V and 4 bases from J, with 19 bases in between. CDR1 and CDR2 (germline): SGHDT, YYEEEE.

The CDR3, as DNA: TGTGCCAGCAGCGTAGGGACAGGGGATAGCAATCAGCCCCAGCATTTT. Translating gives CASSVGTGDSNQPQHF. This chain uses TRBV9 with TRBJ1-5; TRBD1 matches 9 bases. The CDR3 covers 16 residues. V trimming: 0 bases; J trimming: 0 bases; junction bases outside the gene matches: 1. Germline-derived CDR1 and CDR2 are SGDLS and YYNGEE.

The V call is TRBV30, the J call TRBJ2-3; the D is unclear. This CDR3 region has 12 residues. The V end was cut by 2 bases, the J end by 8 bases, with 11 bases between. Germline loops: CDR1 GTSNPN, CDR2 SVGIG (reference sequence). The CDR3 sequence is CAWSYGSITQYF. DNA for the CDR3: TGTGCCTGGAGTTACGGATCAATTACGCAGTATTTT.

The count of this clone is one. V gene TRBV2 combines with J gene TRBJ1-5; 9 bases match TRBD1. The CDR3 totals 14 residues. Germline CDR1 reads SNHLY; CDR2 reads FYNNEI. Losses at the gene ends were 5 bases for V and 7 bases for J; bases not matched to a gene: 6. The CDR3 region has the DNA TGTGCCAGCAGTCGTACAGGGGGCAGACAGCCCCAGCATTTT. Amino acids: CASSRTGGRQPQHF.

This sequence joins TRBV25-1 and TRBJ1-1; possibly TRBD1 for D (6 bases). Trimming cost V 0 bases and J 1 base, with 15 bases left between them. CDR3 length equals 17 residues. Germline CDR1 MGHDK, CDR2 SYGVNS. The CDR3 is CASSEYGQGRPNTEAFF. DNA of the CDR3: TGTGCCAGCAGTGAATATGGGCAGGGGCGGCCGAACACTGAAGCTTTCTTT.

The rearrangement links TRBV5-6 to TRBJ2-7, with D tentatively TRBD1 or TRBD2 (5 bases each). The CDR3 covers 12 residues. The germline V and J ends were trimmed by 4 bases and 3 bases, with 8 bases remaining between them. Per germline, CDR1 SGHDT and CDR2 YYEEEE. The CDR3 DNA reads as TGTGCCAGCAGCGGGGACCACTACGAGCAGTACTTC. It encodes CASSGDHYEQYF.

The J gene is TRBJ1-1, the V gene TRBV19; 8 positions agree with TRBD1. V dropped 7 bases and J dropped 11; count of bases not matched to a gene: 9. Germline CDR1 is LNHDA and CDR2 is SQIVND (reference sequence). The CDR3 is made up of 12 amino acids. CDR3 DNA sequence: TGTGCCAGTATAGATCGGACAGGGTCGGCTTTCTTT. This translates into CASIDRTGSAFF.